A single sample gave rise to the 18 T cell receptor beta chains below, sequenced in a study of OX40 agonist ivuxolimab in advanced cancers. TCRdb keeps only in-frame clones here, not all; method: immunoSEQ multiplex PCR. The sample lists approximately 90,000 clones, around 85% occurring once. The source was CD4+ or CD8+ T cells sorted from blood, collected in a trial of the OX40 agonist ivuxolimab. These receptors were taken from an adult with an advanced solid tumor such as melanoma, head and neck, liver or kidney cancer.

The rearrangement uses TRBV18 and TRBJ2-3; TRBD2 matches at 8 bases. The CDR3 extends over 15 amino acids. Looked up from germline, CDR1 is KGHSH and CDR2 is LQKENI. Trimming at V came to 0 bases and at J to 4 bases, leaving 3 bases not matched to a gene. CDR3: CASSPPAGASDTQYF. The DNA of the CDR3 is TGTGCCAGCTCACCACCAGCGGGAGCATCAGATACGCAGTATTTT.

This chain connects TRBV30 to TRBJ1-5, with D hard to call. CDR1 and CDR2 (germline): GTSNPN, SVGIG (reference sequence). This CDR3 has 15 residues. V lost 2 bases to trimming and J lost 2 bases, with 13 bases between them. Written as DNA, the CDR3 is TGTGCCTGGAGTCCCCGTGCGGATGGCAATCAGCCCCAGCATTTT. Translated, it gives CAWSPRADGNQPQHF.

The chain has TRBV9 and TRBJ2-7; TRBD1 matches at 7 bases. Germline V lookup: CDR1 SGDLS, CDR2 YYNGEE. V lost 4 bases and J lost 1; bases outside the gene matches: 8. There are 15 residues in the CDR3. Here the CDR3 reads CASSLQGTPSYEQYF. CDR3 bases: TGTGCCAGCAGCTTACAGGGGACGCCTTCCTACGAGCAGTACTTC.

The V gene is TRBV19, the J gene TRBJ2-1; TRBD2 is a possible D gene (5 bases). Germline V CDR1 and CDR2: LNHDA, SQIVND (reference sequence). The CDR3 sequence is 13 residues long. The V and J ends lost 3 bases and 5 bases respectively, with 8 bases between them. The CDR3 nucleotides are TGTGCCAGTAGTATCGAGCGGAACAATGAGCAGTTCTTC. The encoded protein is CASSIERNNEQFF.

CDR3 region: CASSRTGRDEQFF. CDR3 bases: TGTGCCAGCAGCCGAACAGGGAGGGATGAGCAGTTCTTC. The chain has TRBV19 and TRBJ2-1; D perhaps matches TRBD2 (7 bases). CDR1 and CDR2 from the germline V gene are LNHDA and SQIVND (reference sequence). The V gene lost 9 bases and the J gene lost 8 bases, with 17 bases spanning the gap. This CDR3 comprises 13 residues.

The CDR3 coding sequence is TGTGCCAGCAGCGTCGGGACTATGGGCTTGGAGCAGTACTTC. Translating it yields CASSVGTMGLEQYF. This chain links TRBV9 with TRBJ2-7, with 7 bases lining up with TRBD2. The trim removed 2 bases at V and 7 bases at J, leaving 9 bases unmatched. The germline V gene encodes CDR1 SGDLS and CDR2 YYNGEE. This CDR3 has 14 residues.

This rearrangement joins TRBV6-6 to TRBJ1-6; D possibly corresponds to TRBD1 (5 bases). From germline, CDR1 is MNHNY and CDR2 SVGAGI (reference sequence). Trimming took 7 bases from V and 8 from J, leaving 15 bases between them. The CDR3 is made up of 14 amino acids. The CDR3 loop reads CASTRATGDSPLHF. CDR3 DNA sequence: TGTGCCAGCACCCGGGCAACAGGAGATTCACCCCTCCACTTT.

This clone was picked up a small number of times. The rearrangement joins TRBV5-4 to TRBJ1-1; D unclear. This CDR3 has 14 residues. V lost 3 bases and J 1 base, leaving 10 bases between the germline ends. CDR1 is SGHNT and CDR2 is YYREEE in the germline V gene (reference sequence). The CDR3 loop is CASSSVGRNTEAFF. CDR3 sequence (DNA): TGTGCCAGCAGCTCTGTAGGGCGGAACACTGAAGCTTTCTTT.

The chain uses TRBV7-3 and TRBJ2-2; the D gene is possibly TRBD2 (5 bases). Germline CDR1 reads SGHTA; CDR2 reads FQGTGA. V lost 2 bases to trimming and J lost 7 bases, with 11 bases between them. The CDR3 extends over 14 amino acids. Written as DNA, the CDR3 is TGTGCCAGCAGCTTACGGACTCCAGGCGGGGAGCTGTTTTTT. Translation: CASSLRTPGGELFF.

This clone was counted once. The chain links TRBV29-1 to TRBJ2-2, with D uncertain. The CDR3 consists of 15 residues. Per the germline V gene, CDR1 is SQVTM and CDR2 is ANQGSEA. V lost 7 bases to trimming and J lost 4 bases, with 19 bases between them. CDR3 loop: CSATTPGASTGELFF. The CDR3 DNA follows: TGCAGCGCTACTACCCCCGGAGCCAGCACCGGGGAGCTGTTTTTT.

The genes are TRBV9 and TRBJ1-1; 9 bases line up with TRBD1. V lost 8 bases to trimming and J lost 5 bases; unmatched junction nucleotides: 10. The CDR3 is 14 amino acids. The germline gives CDR1 SGDLS, CDR2 YYNGEE. CDR3: CASGQGTLRTEAFF. The CDR3 coding sequence is TGTGCCAGTGGACAGGGGACGTTGAGAACTGAAGCTTTCTTT.

The CDR3 nucleotides read TGTGCCAGCAGCCTAGGACATGTCACAGATACGCAGTATTTT. Protein: CASSLGHVTDTQYF. The V and J genes are TRBV7-9 and TRBJ2-3; possible D gene TRBD1, 5 bases. V lost 5 bases and J 2 bases, leaving 11 bases between the germline ends. The CDR3 length is 14 residues. The germline V gene has CDR1 SEHNR and CDR2 FQNEAQ (reference sequence).

V and J are TRBV28 and TRBJ1-2; D is unresolved. Trimming pared 6 bases from V and 1 base from J, leaving 15 bases between. CDR3 size: 15 residues. CDR1 is MDHEN, CDR2 SYDVKM, per germline. CDR3 nucleotides: TGTGCCAGCAGGTCCCAGCAACTAGTTAACTATGGCTACACCTTC. Encoded protein: CASRSQQLVNYGYTF.

The chain recombines TRBV19 with TRBJ2-1; no clear D gene. The V gene's germline CDR1 is LNHDA and CDR2 SQIVND (reference sequence). The CDR3 sequence is 12 residues long. V was cut by 5 bases and J by 8 bases, with 10 bases left in between. In DNA, the CDR3 is TGTGCCAGTAGTTCCCTTGGGGATGAGCAGTTCTTC. Translation gives CASSSLGDEQFF.

This clone was seen only a few times. The chain has TRBV11-2 and TRBJ2-3; D remains unclear. Trimming shortened V by 0 bases and J by 14 bases, and 15 bases separated the two germline ends. The germline V gene has CDR1 SGHAT and CDR2 FQNNGV. The CDR3 is 13 amino acids. CDR3 nucleotide sequence: TGTGCCAGCAGCTTAGATCTTACAGCCGGTCTGTATTTT. It is translated as CASSLDLTAGLYF.

This rearrangement joins TRBV10-1 to TRBJ1-2, with TRBD1 matching over 10 bases. CDR1 is WNHNN, CDR2 SYGVQD, per germline (reference sequence). CDR3 length: 16 residues. V dropped 1 base and J dropped 5; count of bases not matched to a gene: 7. The CDR3 bases are TGCGCCAGCAGTGAGTGGGACAGGGGAGGGGAGTATGGCTACACCTTC. The encoded protein is CASSEWDRGGEYGYTF.

This clone appeared a single time. The CDR3 is CATSREQRGGDEQFF. CDR3 nucleotide sequence: TGTGCCACCAGCAGAGAACAGAGAGGGGGCGATGAGCAGTTCTTC. This rearrangement joins TRBV15 to TRBJ2-1; 7 bases line up with TRBD1. The ends lost 0 bases at V and 8 bases at J; junction bases unmatched: 7. CDR3 length: 15 residues. Germline-derived CDR1 and CDR2 are LNHNV and YYDKDF (reference sequence). Full variable domain (remainder filled in from reference TRBV15 and TRBJ2-1): DAMVIQNPRYQVTQFGKPVTLSCSQTLNHNVMYWYQQKSSQAPKLLFHYYDKDFNNEADTPDNFQSRRPNTSFCFLDIRSPGLGDTAMYLCATSREQRGGDEQFFGPGTRLTVL.

The V gene is TRBV19, the J gene TRBJ2-5, with 8 bases aligning to TRBD1. Trimming at V came to 6 bases and at J to 3 bases, leaving 3 bases not matched to a gene. From germline, CDR1 is LNHDA and CDR2 SQIVND (reference sequence). The CDR3 contains 13 residues. The CDR3 reads CASRSGGEETQYF. CDR3 DNA sequence: TGTGCCAGTAGGTCAGGGGGCGAAGAGACCCAGTACTTC.